This record concerns one TCR beta chain sequence. This clonotype was picked up many times. Its antigen is currently not known. No much larger clonotype is one base removed from it; base qualities were not supplied. Library method: PCR. Data came from an Illumina HiSeq 2500. To normalize quantification of the TCRbeta repertoire, the TCR libraries were built with molecular barcoding that relied on unique molecular identifiers. TCRdb ran its own pipeline on the public reads, namely fastp trimming at Q25 and MiXCR clone calling, and kept in-frame beta chains. Entries are consolidated by CDR3 protein sequence, retaining the most common genes and DNA. The sample contains about half a million distinct CDR3 sequences, under 15% of them found a single time. The top ten constitute about 5.4% of the sample. This entry comes from a study of T-cell reconstitution after alpha-beta-depleted transplantation in children (dated by TCRdb to between 2015 and 2016). In the study overall: The study quantitatively tracked T-cell immune reconstitution after TCRalphabeta/CD19-depleted allogeneic hematopoietic cell transplantation in children using TCR repertoire profiling.

This receptor was identified in a human donor who donated a stem cell graft to a child with combined immunodeficiency. Sequenced here: PBMCs from the stem cell graft donor, sampled from the stem cell graft.

The DNA is TGTGCCAGCACTCCCCTCCAGGCGAACACTGAAGCTTTCTTT. Its protein reads: CASTPLQANTEAFF. The sequence is built from TRBV6-2 or TRBV6-3 and TRBJ1-1, with the D gene call left open. The CDR3 measures 14 amino acids from cysteine to phenylalanine. Kept here is only the CDR3 DNA, which spans 42 bases and is read in frame from base 1. Trimming takes 7 bases from V and 1 base from J, and the germline ends sit 13 bases apart. The germline V gene encodes CDR1 MNHEY and CDR2 SVGEGT.